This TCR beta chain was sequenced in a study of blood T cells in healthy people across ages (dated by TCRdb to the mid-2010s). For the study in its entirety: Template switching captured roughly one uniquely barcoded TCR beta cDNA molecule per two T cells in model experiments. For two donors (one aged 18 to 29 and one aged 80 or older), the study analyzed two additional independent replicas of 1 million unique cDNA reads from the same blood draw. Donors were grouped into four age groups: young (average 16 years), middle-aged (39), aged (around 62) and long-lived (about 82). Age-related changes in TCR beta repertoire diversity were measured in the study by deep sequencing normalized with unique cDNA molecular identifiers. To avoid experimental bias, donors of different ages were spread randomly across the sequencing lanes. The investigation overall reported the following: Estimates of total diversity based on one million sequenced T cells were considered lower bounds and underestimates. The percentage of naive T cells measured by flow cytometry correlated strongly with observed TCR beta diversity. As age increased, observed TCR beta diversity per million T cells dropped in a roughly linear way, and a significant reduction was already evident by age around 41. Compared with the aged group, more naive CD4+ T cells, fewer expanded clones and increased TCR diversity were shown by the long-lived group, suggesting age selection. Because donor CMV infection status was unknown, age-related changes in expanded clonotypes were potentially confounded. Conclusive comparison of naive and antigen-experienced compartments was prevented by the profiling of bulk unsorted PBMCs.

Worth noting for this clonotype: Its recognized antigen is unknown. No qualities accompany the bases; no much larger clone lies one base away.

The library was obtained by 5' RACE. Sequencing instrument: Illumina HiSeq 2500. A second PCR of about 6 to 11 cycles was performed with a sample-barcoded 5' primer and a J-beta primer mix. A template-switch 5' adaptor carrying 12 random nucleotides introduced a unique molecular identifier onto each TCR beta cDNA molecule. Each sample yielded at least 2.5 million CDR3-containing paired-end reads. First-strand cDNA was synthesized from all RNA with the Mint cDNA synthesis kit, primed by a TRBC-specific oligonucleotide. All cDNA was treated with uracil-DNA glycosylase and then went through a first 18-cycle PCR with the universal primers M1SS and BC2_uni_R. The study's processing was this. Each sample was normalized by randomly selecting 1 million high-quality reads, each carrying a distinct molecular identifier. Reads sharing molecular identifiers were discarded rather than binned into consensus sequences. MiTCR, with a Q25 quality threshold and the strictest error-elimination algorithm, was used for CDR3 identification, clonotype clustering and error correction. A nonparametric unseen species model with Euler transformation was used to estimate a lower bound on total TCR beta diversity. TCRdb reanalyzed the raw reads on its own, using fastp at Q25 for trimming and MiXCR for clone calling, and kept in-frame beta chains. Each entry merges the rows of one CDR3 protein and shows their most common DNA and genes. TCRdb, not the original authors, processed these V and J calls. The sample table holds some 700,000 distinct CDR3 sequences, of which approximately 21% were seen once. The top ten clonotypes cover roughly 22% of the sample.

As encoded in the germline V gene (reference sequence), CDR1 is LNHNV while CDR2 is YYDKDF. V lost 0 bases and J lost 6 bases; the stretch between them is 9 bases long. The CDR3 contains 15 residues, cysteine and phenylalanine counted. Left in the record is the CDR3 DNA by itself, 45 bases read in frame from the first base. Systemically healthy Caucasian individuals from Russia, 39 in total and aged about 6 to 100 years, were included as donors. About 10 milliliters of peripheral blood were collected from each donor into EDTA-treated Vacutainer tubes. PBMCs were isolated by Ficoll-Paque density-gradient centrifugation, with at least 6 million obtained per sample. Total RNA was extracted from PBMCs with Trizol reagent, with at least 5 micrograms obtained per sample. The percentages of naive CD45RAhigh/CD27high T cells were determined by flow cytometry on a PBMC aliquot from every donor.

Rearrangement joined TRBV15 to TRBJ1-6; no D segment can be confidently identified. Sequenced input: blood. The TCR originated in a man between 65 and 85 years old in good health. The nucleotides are TGTGCCACCAGCAGAGACACAGTTCCTAATTCACCCCTCCACTTT. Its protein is CATSRDTVPNSPLHF.